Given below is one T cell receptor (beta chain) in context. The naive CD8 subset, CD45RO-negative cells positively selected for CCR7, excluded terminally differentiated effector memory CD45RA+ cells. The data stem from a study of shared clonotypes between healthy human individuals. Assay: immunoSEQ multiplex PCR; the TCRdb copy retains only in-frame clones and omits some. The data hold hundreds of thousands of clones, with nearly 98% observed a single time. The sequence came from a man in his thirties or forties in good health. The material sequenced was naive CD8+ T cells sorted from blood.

Here the CDR3 DNA reads TGTGCCAGCAGTGAAAGGGGAGGACCCTCCTACGAGCAGTACTTC. It yields the protein CASSERGGPSYEQYF. The chain has TRBV6-1 and TRBJ2-7; D might be TRBD2 (6 bases). The CDR3 extends over 15 amino acids. Germline V lookup: CDR1 MNHNS, CDR2 SASEGT. Between the trimmed V and J ends, which lost 2 bases and 0 bases, there was a span of 11 bases.